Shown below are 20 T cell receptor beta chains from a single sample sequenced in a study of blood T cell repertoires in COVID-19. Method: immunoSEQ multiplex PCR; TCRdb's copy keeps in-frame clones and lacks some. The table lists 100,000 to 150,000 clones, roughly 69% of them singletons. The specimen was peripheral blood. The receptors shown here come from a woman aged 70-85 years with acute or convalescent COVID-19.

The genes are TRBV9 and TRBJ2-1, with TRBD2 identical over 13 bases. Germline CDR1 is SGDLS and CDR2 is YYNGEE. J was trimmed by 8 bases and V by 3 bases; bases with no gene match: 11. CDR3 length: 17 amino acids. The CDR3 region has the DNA TGTGCCAGCAGCGCTTCGGGACTAGCGGGGAGCGGATATGAGCAGTTCTTC. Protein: CASSASGLAGSGYEQFF.

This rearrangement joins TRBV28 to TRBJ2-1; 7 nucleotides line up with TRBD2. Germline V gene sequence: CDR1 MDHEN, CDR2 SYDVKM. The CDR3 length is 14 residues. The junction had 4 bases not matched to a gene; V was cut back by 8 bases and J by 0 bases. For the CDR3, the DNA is TGTGCCAGCTTCGTAGCGGGCTCCTACAATGAGCAGTTCTTC. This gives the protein CASFVAGSYNEQFF. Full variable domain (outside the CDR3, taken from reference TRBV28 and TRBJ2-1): DVKVTQSSRYLVKRTGEKVFLECVQDMDHENMFWYRQDPGLGLRLIYFSYDVKMKEKGDIPEGYSVSREKKERFSLILESASTNQTSMYLCASFVAGSYNEQFFGPGTRLTVL.

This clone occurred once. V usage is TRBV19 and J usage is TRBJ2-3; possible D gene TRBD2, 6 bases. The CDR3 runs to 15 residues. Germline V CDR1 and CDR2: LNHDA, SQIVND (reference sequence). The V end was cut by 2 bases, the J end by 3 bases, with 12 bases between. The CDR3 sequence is CASSIIGGATDTQYF. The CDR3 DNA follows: TGTGCCAGTAGTATAATCGGCGGGGCAACAGATACGCAGTATTTT.

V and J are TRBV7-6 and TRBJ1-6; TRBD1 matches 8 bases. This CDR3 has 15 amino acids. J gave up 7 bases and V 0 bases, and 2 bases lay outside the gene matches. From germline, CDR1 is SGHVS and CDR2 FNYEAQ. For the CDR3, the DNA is TGTGCCAGCAGCTTAGCGGGGACAGGAAATTCACCCCTCCACTTT. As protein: CASSLAGTGNSPLHF.

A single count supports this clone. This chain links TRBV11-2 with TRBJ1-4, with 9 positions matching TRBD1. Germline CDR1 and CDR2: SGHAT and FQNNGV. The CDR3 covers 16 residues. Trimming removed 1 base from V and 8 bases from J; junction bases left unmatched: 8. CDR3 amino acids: CASSLGETGGREKLFF. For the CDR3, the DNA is TGTGCCAGCAGCTTAGGGGAGACAGGGGGTCGGGAAAAACTGTTTTTT.

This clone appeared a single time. CDR3 protein: CASSYRGGAYEQYF. The CDR3 coding sequence is TGTGCCAGCAGTTATAGGGGGGGGGCCTACGAGCAGTACTTC. The chain has TRBV6-6 and TRBJ2-7, with a possible D match to TRBD2 (7 bases). V lost 3 bases and J 2 bases, leaving 11 bases between the germline ends. CDR1 and CDR2 (germline): MNHNY, SVGAGI (reference sequence). The CDR3 loop spans 14 amino acids.

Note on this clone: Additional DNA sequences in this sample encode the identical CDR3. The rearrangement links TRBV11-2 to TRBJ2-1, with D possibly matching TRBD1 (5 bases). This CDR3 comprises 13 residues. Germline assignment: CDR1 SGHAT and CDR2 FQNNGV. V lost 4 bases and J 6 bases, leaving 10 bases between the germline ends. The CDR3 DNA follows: TGTGCCAGCAGCTCCCGTAGGGGCAATGAGCAGTTCTTC. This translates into CASSSRRGNEQFF.

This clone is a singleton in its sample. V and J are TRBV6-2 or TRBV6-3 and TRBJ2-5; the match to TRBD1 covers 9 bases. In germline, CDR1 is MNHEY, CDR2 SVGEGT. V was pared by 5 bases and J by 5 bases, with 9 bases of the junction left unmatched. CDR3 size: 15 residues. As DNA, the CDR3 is TGTGCCAGCAGTAAACAGGGGGCGAGAGGGGAGACCCAGTACTTC. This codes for CASSKQGARGETQYF.

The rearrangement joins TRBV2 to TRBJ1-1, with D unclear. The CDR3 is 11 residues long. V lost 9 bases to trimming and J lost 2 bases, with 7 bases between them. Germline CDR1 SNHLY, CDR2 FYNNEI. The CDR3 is CARGVNTEAFF. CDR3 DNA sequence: TGTGCCAGAGGAGTTAACACTGAAGCTTTCTTT. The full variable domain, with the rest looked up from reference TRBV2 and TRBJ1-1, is EPEVTQTPSHQVTQMGQEVILRCVPISNHLYFYWYRQILGQKVEFLVSFYNNEISEKSEIFDDQFSVERPDGSNFTLKIRSTKLEDSAMYFCARGVNTEAFFGQGTRLTVV.

CDR3 amino acids: CASSGGENIQYF. The DNA of the CDR3 is TGTGCCAGTAGCGGGGGAGAAAACATTCAGTACTTC. The V and J genes are TRBV12-3 or TRBV12-4 and TRBJ2-4, with 9 bases lining up with TRBD2. There are 12 residues in the CDR3. The J segment lost 5 bases and the V segment lost 9 bases, leaving 2 bases of the junction unmatched.

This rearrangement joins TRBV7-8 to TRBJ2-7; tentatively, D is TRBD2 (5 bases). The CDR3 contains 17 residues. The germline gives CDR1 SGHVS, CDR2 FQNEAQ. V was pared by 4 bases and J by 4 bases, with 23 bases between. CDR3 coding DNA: TGTGCCAGCAGCTCCCCCTCGAACGGCGGGTCGATATACGAGCAGTACTTC. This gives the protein CASSSPSNGGSIYEQYF. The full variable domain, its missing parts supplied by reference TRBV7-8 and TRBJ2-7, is GAGVSQSPRYKVAKRGQDVALRCDPISGHVSLFWYQQALGQGPEFLTYFQNEAQLDKSGLPSDRFFAERPEGSVSTLKIQRTQQEDSAVYLCASSSPSNGGSIYEQYFGPGTRLTVT.

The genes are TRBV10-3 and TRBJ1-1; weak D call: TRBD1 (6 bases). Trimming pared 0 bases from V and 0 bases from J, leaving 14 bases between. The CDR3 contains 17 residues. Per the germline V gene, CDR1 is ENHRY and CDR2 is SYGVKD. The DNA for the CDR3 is TGTGCCATCAGTGAGTCAGCCTTGAGGGGGTTGAACACTGAAGCTTTCTTT. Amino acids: CAISESALRGLNTEAFF.

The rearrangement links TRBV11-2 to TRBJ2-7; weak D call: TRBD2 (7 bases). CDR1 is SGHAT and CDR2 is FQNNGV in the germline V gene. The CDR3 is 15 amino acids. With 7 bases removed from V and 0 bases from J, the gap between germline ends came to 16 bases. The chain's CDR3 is CASTPGGQLSYEQYF. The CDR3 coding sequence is TGTGCCAGCACCCCGGGGGGCCAGCTCTCCTACGAGCAGTACTTC.

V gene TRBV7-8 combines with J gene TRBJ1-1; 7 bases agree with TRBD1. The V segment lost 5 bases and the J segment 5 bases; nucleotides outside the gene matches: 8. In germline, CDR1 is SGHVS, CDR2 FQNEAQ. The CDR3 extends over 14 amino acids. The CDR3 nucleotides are TGTGCCAGCAGCCTGGTGGGACAGAAGACTGAAGCTTTCTTT. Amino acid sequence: CASSLVGQKTEAFF. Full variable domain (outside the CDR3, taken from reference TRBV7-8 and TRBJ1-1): GAGVSQSPRYKVAKRGQDVALRCDPISGHVSLFWYQQALGQGPEFLTYFQNEAQLDKSGLPSDRFFAERPEGSVSTLKIQRTQQEDSAVYLCASSLVGQKTEAFFGQGTRLTVV.

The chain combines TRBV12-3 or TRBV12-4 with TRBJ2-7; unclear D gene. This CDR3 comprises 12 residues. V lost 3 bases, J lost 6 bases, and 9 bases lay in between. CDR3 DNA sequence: TGTGCCAGCAGTTTGTCGGCTAGCGAGCAGTACTTC. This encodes CASSLSASEQYF.

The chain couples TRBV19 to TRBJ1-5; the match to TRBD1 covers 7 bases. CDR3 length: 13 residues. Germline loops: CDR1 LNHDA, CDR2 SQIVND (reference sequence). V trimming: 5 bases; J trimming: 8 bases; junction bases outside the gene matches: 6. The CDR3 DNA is TGTGCCAGTAGTCCGACAGGGTTTGAGCCCCAGCATTTT. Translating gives CASSPTGFEPQHF.

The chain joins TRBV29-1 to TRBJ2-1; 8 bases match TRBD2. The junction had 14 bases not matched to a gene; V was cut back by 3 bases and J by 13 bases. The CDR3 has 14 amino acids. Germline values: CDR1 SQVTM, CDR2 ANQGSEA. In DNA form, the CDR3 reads TGCAGCGTTGAGGGGTGGGGGATAGCGGGAACACAGTTCTTC. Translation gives CSVEGWGIAGTQFF.

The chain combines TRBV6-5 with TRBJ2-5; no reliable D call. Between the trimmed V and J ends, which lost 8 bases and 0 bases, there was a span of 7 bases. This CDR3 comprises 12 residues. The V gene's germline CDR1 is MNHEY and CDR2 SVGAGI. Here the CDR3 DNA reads TGTGCCAGCTTGCGGTACCAAGAGACCCAGTACTTC. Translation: CASLRYQETQYF.

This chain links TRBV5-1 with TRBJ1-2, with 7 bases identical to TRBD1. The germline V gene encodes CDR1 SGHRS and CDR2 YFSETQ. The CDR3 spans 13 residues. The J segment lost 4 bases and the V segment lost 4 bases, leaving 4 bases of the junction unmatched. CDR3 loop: CASSTGDSYGYTF. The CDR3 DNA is TGCGCCAGCAGCACCGGGGACAGCTATGGCTACACCTTC.

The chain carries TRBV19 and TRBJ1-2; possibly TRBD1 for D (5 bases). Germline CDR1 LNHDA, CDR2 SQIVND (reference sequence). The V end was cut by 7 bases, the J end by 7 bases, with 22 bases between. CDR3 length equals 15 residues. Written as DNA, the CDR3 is TGTGCCAGTACCTATCGGGGGAACCGGTTCGGTGGCTACACCTTC. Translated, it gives CASTYRGNRFGGYTF.